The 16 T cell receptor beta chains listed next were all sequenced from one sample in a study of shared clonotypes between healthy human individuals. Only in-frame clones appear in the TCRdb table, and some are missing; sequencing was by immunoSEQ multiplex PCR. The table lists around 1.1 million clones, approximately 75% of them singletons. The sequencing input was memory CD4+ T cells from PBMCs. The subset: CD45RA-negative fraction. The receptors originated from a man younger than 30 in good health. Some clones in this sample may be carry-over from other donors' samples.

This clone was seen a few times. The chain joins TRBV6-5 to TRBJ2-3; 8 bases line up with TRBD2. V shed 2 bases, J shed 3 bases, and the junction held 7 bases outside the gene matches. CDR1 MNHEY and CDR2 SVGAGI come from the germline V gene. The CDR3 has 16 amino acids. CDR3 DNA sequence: TGTGCCAGCAGTTACGGTTCTAGCGGGCTGACAGATACGCAGTATTTT. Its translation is CASSYGSSGLTDTQYF.

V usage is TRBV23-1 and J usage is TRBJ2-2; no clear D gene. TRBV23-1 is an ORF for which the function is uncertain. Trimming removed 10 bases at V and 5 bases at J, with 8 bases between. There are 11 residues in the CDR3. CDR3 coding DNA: TGCGCCATAACACGTACCGGGGAGCTGTTTTTT. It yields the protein CAITRTGELFF.

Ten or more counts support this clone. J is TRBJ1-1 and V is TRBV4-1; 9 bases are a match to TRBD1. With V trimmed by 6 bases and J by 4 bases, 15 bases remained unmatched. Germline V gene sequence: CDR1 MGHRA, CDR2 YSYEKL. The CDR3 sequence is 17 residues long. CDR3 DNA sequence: TGCGCCAGCAGGGCCGGGACAGGGCGGGTCAGGAGCACTGAAGCTTTCTTT. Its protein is CASRAGTGRVRSTEAFF.

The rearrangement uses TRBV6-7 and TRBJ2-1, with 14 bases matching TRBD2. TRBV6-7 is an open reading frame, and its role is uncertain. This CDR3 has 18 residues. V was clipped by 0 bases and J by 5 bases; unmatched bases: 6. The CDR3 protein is CASSYSLVGLAGDNEQFF. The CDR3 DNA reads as TGTGCCAGCAGTTACTCCCTCGTGGGACTAGCGGGAGACAATGAGCAGTTCTTC.

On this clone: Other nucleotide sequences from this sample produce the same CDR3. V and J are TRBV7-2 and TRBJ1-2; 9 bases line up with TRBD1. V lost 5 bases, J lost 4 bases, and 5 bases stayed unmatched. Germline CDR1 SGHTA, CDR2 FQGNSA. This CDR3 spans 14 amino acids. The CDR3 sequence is CASSPGQGGYGYTF. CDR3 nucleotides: TGTGCCAGCAGCCCGGGACAGGGCGGCTATGGCTACACCTTC.

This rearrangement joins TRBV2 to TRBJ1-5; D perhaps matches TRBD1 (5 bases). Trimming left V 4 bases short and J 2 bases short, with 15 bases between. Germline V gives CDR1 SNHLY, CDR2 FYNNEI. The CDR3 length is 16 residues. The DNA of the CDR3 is TGTGCCAGCAGTGGACAGTCTCGTTTGGGCAATCAGCCCCAGCATTTT. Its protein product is CASSGQSRLGNQPQHF.

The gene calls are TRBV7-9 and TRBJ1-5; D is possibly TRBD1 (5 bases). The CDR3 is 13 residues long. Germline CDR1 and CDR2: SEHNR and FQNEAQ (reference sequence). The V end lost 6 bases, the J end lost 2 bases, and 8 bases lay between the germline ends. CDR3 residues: CASSSGGNQPQHF. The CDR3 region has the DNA TGTGCCAGCAGTTCGGGGGGCAATCAGCCCCAGCATTTT. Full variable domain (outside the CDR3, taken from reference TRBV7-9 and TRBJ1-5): DTGVSQNPRHKITKRGQNVTFRCDPISEHNRLYWYRQTLGQGPEFLTYFQNEAQLEKSRLLSDRFSAERPKGSFSTLEIQRTEQGDSAMYLCASSSGGNQPQHFGDGTRLSIL.

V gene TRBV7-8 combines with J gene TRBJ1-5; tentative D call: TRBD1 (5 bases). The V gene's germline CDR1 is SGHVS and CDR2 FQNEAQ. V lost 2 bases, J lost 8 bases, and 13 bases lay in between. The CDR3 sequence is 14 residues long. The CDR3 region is CASSLRGASEPQHF. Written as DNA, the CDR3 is TGTGCCAGCAGCTTAAGAGGGGCGTCGGAGCCCCAGCATTTT. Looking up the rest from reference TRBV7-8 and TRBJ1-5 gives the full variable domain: GAGVSQSPRYKVAKRGQDVALRCDPISGHVSLFWYQQALGQGPEFLTYFQNEAQLDKSGLPSDRFFAERPEGSVSTLKIQRTQQEDSAVYLCASSLRGASEPQHFGDGTRLSIL.

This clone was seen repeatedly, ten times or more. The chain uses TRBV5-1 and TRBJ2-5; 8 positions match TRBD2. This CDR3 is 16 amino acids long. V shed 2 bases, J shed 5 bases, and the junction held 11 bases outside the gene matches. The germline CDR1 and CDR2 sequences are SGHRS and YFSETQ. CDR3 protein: CASSFSVTRGEETQYF. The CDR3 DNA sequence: TGCGCCAGCAGCTTTTCCGTTACGCGGGGGGAGGAGACCCAGTACTTC.

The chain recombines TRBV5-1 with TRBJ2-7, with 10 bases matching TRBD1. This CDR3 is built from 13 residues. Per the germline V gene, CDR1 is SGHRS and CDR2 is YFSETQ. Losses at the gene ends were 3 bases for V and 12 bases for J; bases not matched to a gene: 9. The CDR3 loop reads CASSSYSGQGWYF. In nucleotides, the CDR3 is TGCGCCAGCAGCTCATACTCGGGACAGGGGTGGTACTTC.

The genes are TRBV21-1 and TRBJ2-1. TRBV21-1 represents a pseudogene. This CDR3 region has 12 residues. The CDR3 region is CASSKRNGEQFF. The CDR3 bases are TGTGCCAGCAGCAAAAGAAACGGCGAGCAGTTCTTC.

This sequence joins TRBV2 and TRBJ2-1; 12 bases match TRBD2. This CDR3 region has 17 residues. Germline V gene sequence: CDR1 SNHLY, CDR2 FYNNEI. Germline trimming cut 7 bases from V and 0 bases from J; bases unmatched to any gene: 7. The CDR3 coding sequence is TGTGCCAGCATAACTAGCGGGAGGTCCCACTCCTACAATGAGCAGTTCTTC. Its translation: CASITSGRSHSYNEQFF. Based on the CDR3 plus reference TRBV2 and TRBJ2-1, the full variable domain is EPEVTQTPSHQVTQMGQEVILRCVPISNHLYFYWYRQILGQKVEFLVSFYNNEISEKSEIFDDQFSVERPDGSNFTLKIRSTKLEDSAMYFCASITSGRSHSYNEQFFGPGTRLTVL.

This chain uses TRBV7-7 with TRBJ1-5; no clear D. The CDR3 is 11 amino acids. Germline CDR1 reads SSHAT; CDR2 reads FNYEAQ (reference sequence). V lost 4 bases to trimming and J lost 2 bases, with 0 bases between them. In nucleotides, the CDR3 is TGTGCCAGCAGCTGCAATCAGCCCCAGCATTTT. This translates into CASSCNQPQHF.

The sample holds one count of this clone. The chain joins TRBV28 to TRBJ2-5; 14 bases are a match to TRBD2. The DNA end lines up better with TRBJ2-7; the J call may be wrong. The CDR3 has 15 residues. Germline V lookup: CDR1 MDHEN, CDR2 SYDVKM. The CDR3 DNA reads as TGTGCCAGCAGTTTCGGACTAGCGGGAGGCTACGAGCAGTACTTC. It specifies CASSFGLAGGYEQYF.

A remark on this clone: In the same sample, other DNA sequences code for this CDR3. The CDR3 DNA reads as TGTGCCAGCAGCTTAGATGGACAGAGCACAGATACGCAGTATTTT. Amino acids: CASSLDGQSTDTQYF. This chain connects TRBV11-3 to TRBJ2-3, with a tentative D call TRBD1 (6 bases). With 0 bases removed from V and 0 bases from J, the gap between germline ends came to 7 bases. Per the germline V gene, CDR1 is SGHNT and CDR2 is YENEEA. The CDR3 is 15 residues long.

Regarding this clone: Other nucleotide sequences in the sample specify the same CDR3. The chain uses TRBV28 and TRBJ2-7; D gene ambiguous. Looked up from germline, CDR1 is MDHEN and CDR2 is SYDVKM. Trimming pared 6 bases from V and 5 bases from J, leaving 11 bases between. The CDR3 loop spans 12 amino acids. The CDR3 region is CASSPRTHEQYF. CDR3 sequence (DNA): TGTGCCAGCAGCCCCCGGACCCACGAGCAGTACTTC. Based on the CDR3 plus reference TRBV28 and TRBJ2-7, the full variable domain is DVKVTQSSRYLVKRTGEKVFLECVQDMDHENMFWYRQDPGLGLRLIYFSYDVKMKEKGDIPEGYSVSREKKERFSLILESASTNQTSMYLCASSPRTHEQYFGPGTRLTVT.